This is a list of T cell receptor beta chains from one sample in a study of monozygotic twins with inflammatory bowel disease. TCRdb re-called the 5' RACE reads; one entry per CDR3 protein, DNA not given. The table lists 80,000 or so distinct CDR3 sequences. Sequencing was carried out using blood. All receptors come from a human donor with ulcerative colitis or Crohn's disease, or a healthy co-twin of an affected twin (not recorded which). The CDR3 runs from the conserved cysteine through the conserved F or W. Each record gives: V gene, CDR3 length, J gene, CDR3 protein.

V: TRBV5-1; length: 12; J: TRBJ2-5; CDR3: CASRSQQETQYF
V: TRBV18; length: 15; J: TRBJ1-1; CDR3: CASSLSTGLDTEAFF
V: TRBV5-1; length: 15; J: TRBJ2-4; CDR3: CASSLAPGGENIQYF
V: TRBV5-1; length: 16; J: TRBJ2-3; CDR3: CASSRRGTGATDTQYF
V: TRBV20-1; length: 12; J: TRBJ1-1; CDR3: CSASGAGDEAFF
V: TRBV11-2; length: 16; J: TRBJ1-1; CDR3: CASRPPRDRGNTEAFF
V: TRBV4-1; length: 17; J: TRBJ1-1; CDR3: CASSQGQGKRLNTEAFF
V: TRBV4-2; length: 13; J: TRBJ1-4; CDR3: CASSQLVNEKLFF
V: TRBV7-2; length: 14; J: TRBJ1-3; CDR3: CASSLAVSGNTIYF
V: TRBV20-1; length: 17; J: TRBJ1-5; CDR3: CSAILWHNDLGRQPQHF
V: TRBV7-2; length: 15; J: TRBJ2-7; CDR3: CASSSPPGLGYEQYF
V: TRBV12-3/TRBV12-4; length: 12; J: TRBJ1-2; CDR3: CASSRGRDGYTF
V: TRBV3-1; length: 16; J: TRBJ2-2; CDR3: CASSQIRGRSTGELFF